These 28 T cell receptor beta chains originate from one sample sequenced in a study of T-cell memory formation after mild COVID-19. TCRdb reanalysed the 5' RACE reads using MiXCR and keeps one entry per CDR3 protein. The sample has 450,000 to 650,000 distinct CDR3 sequences, about 20% seen once; the top ten hold 8.4%. Sequenced sample: PBMCs or a T cell subset sorted from them (not recorded which). The receptor set was obtained from an adult woman who had mild COVID-19 (a few samples of this study predate the infection). Cell type and time point are not known.

This clonotype was seen a handful of times. This chain joins TRBV5-1 and TRBJ2-3; D perhaps matches TRBD2 (6 bases). Germline CDR1 reads SGHRS; CDR2 reads YFSETQ. The CDR3 has 16 amino acids. V was trimmed by 4 bases and J by 0 bases, leaving 15 bases between them. Here the CDR3 DNA reads TGCGCCAGCAGCCTCCCCCGGGACTTTAGCACAGATACGCAGTATTTT. The encoded protein is CASSLPRDFSTDTQYF. The full variable domain, rest sourced from reference TRBV5-1 and TRBJ2-3, is KAGVTQTPRYLIKTRGQQVTLSCSPISGHRSVSWYQQTPGQGLQFLFEYFSETQRNKGNFPGRFSGRQFSNSRSEMNVSTLELGDSALYLCASSLPRDFSTDTQYFGPGTRLTVL.

V is TRBV7-9 and J is TRBJ2-1; 9 positions agree with TRBD2. CDR3 length: 15 residues. Germline values: CDR1 SEHNR, CDR2 FQNEAQ (reference sequence). V shed 7 bases and J 9 bases; nucleotides not matched to a gene: 13. CDR3 protein: CASTLAGGRVSEQFF. CDR3 in DNA: TGTGCCAGCACCCTGGCGGGAGGGCGGGTGAGTGAGCAGTTCTTC.

V usage is TRBV3-1 and J usage is TRBJ2-1; D tentatively fits TRBD1 or TRBD2 (6 bases each). There are 17 residues in the CDR3. CDR1 is LGHDT, CDR2 YNNKEL, per germline (reference sequence). Trimming shortened V by 0 bases and J by 4 bases, and 16 bases separated the two germline ends. CDR3 nucleotides: TGTGCCAGCAGCCAAGATATCCCGGGGGCGATTTACAATGAGCAGTTCTTC. This translates into CASSQDIPGAIYNEQFF.

V usage is TRBV4-1 and J usage is TRBJ2-7; D gene ambiguous. Trimming left V 1 base short and J 3 bases short, with 10 bases between. Germline CDR1 MGHRA, CDR2 YSYEKL. The CDR3 totals 14 residues. In DNA form, the CDR3 reads TGCGCCAGCAGCCAAGTGGGCGGTGACTACGAGCAGTACTTC. Its translation is CASSQVGGDYEQYF.

The chain has TRBV6-5 and TRBJ1-6; tentatively, D is TRBD1 (5 bases). Germline lookup yields CDR1 MNHEY and CDR2 SVGAGI. This CDR3 spans 16 amino acids. V was trimmed by 2 bases and J by 7 bases, leaving 15 bases between them. The CDR3 is CASSYGRAGPNSPLHF. The CDR3 DNA is TGTGCCAGCAGTTACGGGCGGGCAGGGCCGAATTCACCCCTCCACTTT.

This clonotype was seen repeatedly, ten times or more. J is TRBJ2-7 and V is TRBV7-2; 9 nucleotides match TRBD1. The CDR3 contains 14 residues. Trimming cost V 5 bases and J 3 bases; bases outside gene matches: 5. Germline CDR1 is SGHTA and CDR2 is FQGNSA. The CDR3 region has the DNA TGTGCCAGCAGCCCCGGGACAGGGTACTACGAGCAGTACTTC. Its translation: CASSPGTGYYEQYF. Together with reference TRBV7-2 and TRBJ2-7, the CDR3 gives the full variable domain: GAGVSQSPSNKVTEKGKDVELRCDPISGHTALYWYRQSLGQGLEFLIYFQGNSAPDKSGLPSDRFSAERTGGSVSTLTIQRTQQEDSAVYLCASSPGTGYYEQYFGPGTRLTVT.

This sequence joins TRBV6-5 and TRBJ2-7; weak D call: TRBD1 (6 bases). Trimming left V 2 bases short and J 5 bases short, with 10 bases between. This CDR3 is built from 13 residues. CDR1 is MNHEY, CDR2 SVGAGI, per germline. The CDR3 sequence is CASSYRGQHEQYF. The CDR3 bases are TGTGCCAGCAGTTACCGAGGACAGCACGAGCAGTACTTC.

The sample holds a few counts of this clonotype. This chain links TRBV29-1 with TRBJ2-5, with 7 bases aligning to TRBD1. Trimming cost V 6 bases and J 3 bases; bases outside gene matches: 7. The CDR3 totals 13 residues. Germline CDR1 is SQVTM and CDR2 is ANQGSEA. DNA of the CDR3: TGCAGCGTCCCCAGACAGGGTGAAGAGACCCAGTACTTC. It yields the protein CSVPRQGEETQYF.

This clonotype came up a few times. The CDR3 DNA is TGTGCCAGTAAGGACCGGGAGTTCTACAATGAGCAGTTCTTC. Translated, it gives CASKDREFYNEQFF. The rearrangement links TRBV6-2 or TRBV6-3 to TRBJ2-1, with D perhaps TRBD2 (6 bases). This CDR3 contains 14 residues. The germline V gene has CDR1 MNHEY and CDR2 SVGEGT. Trimming removed 9 bases from V and 3 bases from J, with 15 bases in between.

This clonotype was found once. V is TRBV19 and J is TRBJ2-2; tentatively, D is TRBD2 (7 bases). This CDR3 has 13 amino acids. Germline V gene lookup returns CDR1 LNHDA and CDR2 SQIVND (reference sequence). Trimming stripped 7 bases from V and 7 bases from J, with 13 bases between. The CDR3 here is CASKGGLYGELFF. In DNA form, the CDR3 reads TGTGCCAGTAAGGGGGGGCTTTACGGGGAGCTGTTTTTT.

This clonotype came up a few times. This chain joins TRBV9 and TRBJ2-7; 10 bases align to TRBD2. CDR3 length: 15 residues. V gave up 2 bases and J gave up 3 bases; unmatched junction bases: 5. Germline CDR1 SGDLS, CDR2 YYNGEE. The CDR3 here is CASSVAPSGGYEQYF. CDR3 coding DNA: TGTGCCAGCAGCGTCGCGCCTAGCGGGGGCTACGAGCAGTACTTC. The whole variable domain, remainder taken from reference TRBV9 and TRBJ2-7, is DSGVTQTPKHLITATGQRVTLRCSPRSGDLSVYWYQQSLDQGLQFLIQYYNGEERAKGNILERFSAQQFPDLHSELNLSSLELGDSALYFCASSVAPSGGYEQYFGPGTRLTVT.

The genes are TRBV24-1 and TRBJ1-1; 9 nucleotides align to TRBD1. The CDR3 has 15 amino acids. The V and J ends lost 4 bases and 8 bases, in that order; junction bases with no gene match: 10. Germline CDR1 KGHDR, CDR2 SFDVKD. CDR3 nucleotides: TGTGCCACCAGTGAGACTAACCTTGGGACAGGGGAAGCTTTCTTT. This codes for CATSETNLGTGEAFF.

The J gene is TRBJ2-1, the V gene TRBV3-1, with TRBD1 matching over 8 bases. CDR1 and CDR2 (germline): LGHDT, YNNKEL (reference sequence). This CDR3 spans 14 amino acids. Trimming cost V 4 bases and J 5 bases; bases outside gene matches: 4. The CDR3 reads CASSPWTGHNEQFF. The CDR3 DNA follows: TGTGCCAGCAGCCCGTGGACAGGGCACAATGAGCAGTTCTTC.

Only a few counts were recorded for this clonotype. V usage is TRBV7-8 and J usage is TRBJ1-6; D is unclear. V lost 5 bases and J 9 bases, leaving 14 bases between the germline ends. CDR1 SGHVS and CDR2 FQNEAQ come from the germline V gene. The CDR3 spans 14 residues. The CDR3 DNA follows: TGTGCCAGCAGCCTTTACGGGCGGGGTTCACCCCTCCACTTT. Amino acids: CASSLYGRGSPLHF.

This clonotype showed up just a few times. The chain joins TRBV29-1 to TRBJ1-2; 9 bases fit TRBD1. This CDR3 comprises 13 residues. The V gene's germline CDR1 is SQVTM and CDR2 ANQGSEA. V lost 5 bases to trimming and J lost 4 bases; unmatched junction nucleotides: 5. DNA for the CDR3: TGCAGCGTTAAATCGACAGGGGGCTATGGCTACACCTTC. Encoded protein: CSVKSTGGYGYTF.

This clonotype was observed a single time. The J gene is TRBJ2-3, the V gene TRBV20-1; TRBD2 agrees at 15 bases. This CDR3 is 14 amino acids long. With 5 bases clipped from V and 6 bases from J, the junction kept 3 bases outside the gene matches. The germline gives CDR1 DFQATT, CDR2 SNEGSKA (reference sequence). Here the CDR3 reads CSAGLAGGSDTQYF. The CDR3 DNA reads TGCAGTGCTGGACTAGCGGGGGGGTCCGATACGCAGTATTTT.

This clonotype has just a few counts. The rearrangement links TRBV7-9 to TRBJ2-1, with D unclear. Germline CDR1 reads SEHNR; CDR2 reads FQNEAQ (reference sequence). The CDR3 is 12 amino acids. The germline V and J ends were trimmed by 1 base and 8 bases, with 6 bases remaining between them. Written as DNA, the CDR3 is TGTGCCAGCAGCTTAGTATTGGATGAGCAGTTCTTC. It codes for CASSLVLDEQFF.

With regard to this clonotype: Mismatch with germline at one junction end may stem from a read error. The rearrangement uses TRBV19 and TRBJ2-4; D is unresolved. The CDR3 consists of 12 residues. The V gene's germline CDR1 is LNHDA and CDR2 SQIVND (reference sequence). The DNA for the CDR3 is TGTGCCAGTACCCCTCAGTTGGGGATCCTAGAGTTC. This gives the protein CASTPQLGILEF. Filled out from reference TRBV19 and TRBJ2-4, the complete variable domain reads DGGITQSPKYLFRKEGQNVTLSCEQNLNHDAMYWYRQDPGQGLRLIYYSQIVNDFQKGDIAEGYSVSREKKESFPLTVTSAQKNPTAFYLCASTPQLGILEFGAGTRLSVL.

This clonotype has a handful of counts. The gene calls are TRBV6-4 and TRBJ2-2; D unclear. The length of the CDR3 is 14 residues. Trimming took 3 bases from V and 4 from J, leaving 9 bases between them. Germline-derived CDR1 and CDR2 are MRHNA and SNTAGT. CDR3 sequence reads: CASSEIKITGELFF. CDR3 DNA: TGTGCCAGCAGTGAGATCAAGATCACCGGGGAGCTGTTTTTT.

The chain recombines TRBV4-2 with TRBJ1-3; D is uncertain. The CDR3 covers 15 residues. V was shortened by 0 bases and J by 5 bases, with 11 bases between the two germline ends. The germline V gene encodes CDR1 LGHNA and CDR2 YNFKEQ. The CDR3 region has the DNA TGTGCCAGCAGCCAAGATCTAGCAGGACGAAACACCATATATTTT. This gives the protein CASSQDLAGRNTIYF.

The chain recombines TRBV4-3 with TRBJ2-5; D is perhaps TRBD1 (5 bases). This CDR3 is built from 15 residues. Trimming pared 0 bases from V and 5 bases from J, leaving 13 bases between. Germline CDR1 LGHNA, CDR2 YSLEER. Written as DNA, the CDR3 is TGCGCCAGCAGCCAAGATCATGGGGCCAGGGAGACCCAGTACTTC. Residues: CASSQDHGARETQYF.

The rearrangement joins TRBV15 to TRBJ2-7; TRBD2 agrees at 8 bases. Unmatched junction bases numbered 20, after V lost 3 bases and J lost 10 bases. The CDR3 runs to 17 residues. The germline gives CDR1 LNHNV, CDR2 YYDKDF (reference sequence). The CDR3, as DNA: TGTGCCACCAGCAGCCCTAGAGGGCGGGAGGTACTGCAAAGACAGTACTTC. Translation: CATSSPRGREVLQRQYF.

This clonotype was counted many times. The chain joins TRBV12-3 or TRBV12-4 to TRBJ2-4, with 8 bases identical to TRBD2. The CDR3 is made up of 15 amino acids. J lost 3 bases, V lost 3 bases, and 4 bases had no gene match. The CDR3 loop reads CASSFGRGNKNIQYF. CDR3 coding DNA: TGTGCCAGCAGTTTCGGGAGGGGAAACAAAAACATTCAGTACTTC.

In its sample, this clonotype was seen a few times. The CDR3 region is CASSLPGQGTEAFF. CDR3 DNA sequence: TGCGCCAGCAGCTTGCCGGGACAGGGCACTGAAGCTTTCTTT. V gene TRBV5-1 combines with J gene TRBJ1-1; 9 bases line up with TRBD1. The V and J ends lost 1 base and 4 bases, in that order; junction bases with no gene match: 2. There are 14 residues in the CDR3. Germline lookup yields CDR1 SGHRS and CDR2 YFSETQ.

The rearrangement uses TRBV5-1 and TRBJ1-2; 10 bases map to TRBD1. With 0 bases clipped from V and 7 bases from J, the junction kept 6 bases outside the gene matches. This CDR3 has 15 residues. Germline assignment: CDR1 SGHRS and CDR2 YFSETQ. The CDR3 protein is CASSLEGQGYGGYTF. The CDR3 region has the DNA TGCGCCAGCAGCTTGGAGGGACAGGGGTACGGTGGCTACACCTTC.

This clonotype came up once. This CDR3 is CASRTHRAGENTEAFF. CDR3 DNA sequence: TGCGCCAGCAGAACACACAGGGCCGGGGAGAACACTGAAGCTTTCTTT. V gene TRBV5-1 combines with J gene TRBJ1-1; perhaps TRBD1 as D (6 bases). CDR3 length equals 16 residues. Germline CDR1 reads SGHRS; CDR2 reads YFSETQ. Trimming shortened V by 5 bases and J by 1 base, and 18 bases separated the two germline ends.

The chain has TRBV3-1 and TRBJ1-1; D is perhaps TRBD1 (6 bases). The germline V gene has CDR1 LGHDT and CDR2 YNNKEL (reference sequence). The CDR3 consists of 16 residues. The V end was cut by 4 bases, the J end by 5 bases, with 20 bases between. The CDR3 DNA reads TGTGCCAGCAGCCCTCGGCAGGGAAAAAGGGGGACTGAAGCTTTCTTT. Its protein product is CASSPRQGKRGTEAFF.

The chain is built from TRBV2 and TRBJ1-1; D not certain. There are 11 residues in the CDR3. CDR1 and CDR2 (germline): SNHLY, FYNNEI. V lost 4 bases and J lost 2, with 2 bases in between. The CDR3 sequence is CASSANTEAFF. CDR3 in DNA: TGTGCCAGCAGTGCCAACACTGAAGCTTTCTTT.